This TCR beta chain was documented in a study of cytomegalovirus exposure and HLA in healthy donors. Findings and limits, study-wide: According to the study, roughly 160 TCR beta chains were cytomegalovirus-associated.

The ends were cut back, 6 bases at V and 3 bases at J, with 12 bases in the middle. The CDR3 is 13 residues long. Germline values: CDR1 MDHEN, CDR2 SYDVKM. About this clone itself: Antigen specificity is unknown.

With 60 Vbeta and 13 Jbeta primers, the PCR was carried out. Sequencing was performed with immunoSEQ multiplex PCR; in TCRdb, only in-frame clones are kept and a portion is missing. The sample totals 80,000 to 100,000 clones; its top ten clones hold 15%. V is TRBV28 and J is TRBJ2-7; possibly TRBD2 for D (6 bases). Material: PBMCs. The clonotype was recovered from a man aged 45-65 years in good health and CMV-seropositive. CDR3 DNA: TGTGCCAGCAGGTCGCCGGGGGTCTACGAGCAGTACTTC. This encodes CASRSPGVYEQYF.